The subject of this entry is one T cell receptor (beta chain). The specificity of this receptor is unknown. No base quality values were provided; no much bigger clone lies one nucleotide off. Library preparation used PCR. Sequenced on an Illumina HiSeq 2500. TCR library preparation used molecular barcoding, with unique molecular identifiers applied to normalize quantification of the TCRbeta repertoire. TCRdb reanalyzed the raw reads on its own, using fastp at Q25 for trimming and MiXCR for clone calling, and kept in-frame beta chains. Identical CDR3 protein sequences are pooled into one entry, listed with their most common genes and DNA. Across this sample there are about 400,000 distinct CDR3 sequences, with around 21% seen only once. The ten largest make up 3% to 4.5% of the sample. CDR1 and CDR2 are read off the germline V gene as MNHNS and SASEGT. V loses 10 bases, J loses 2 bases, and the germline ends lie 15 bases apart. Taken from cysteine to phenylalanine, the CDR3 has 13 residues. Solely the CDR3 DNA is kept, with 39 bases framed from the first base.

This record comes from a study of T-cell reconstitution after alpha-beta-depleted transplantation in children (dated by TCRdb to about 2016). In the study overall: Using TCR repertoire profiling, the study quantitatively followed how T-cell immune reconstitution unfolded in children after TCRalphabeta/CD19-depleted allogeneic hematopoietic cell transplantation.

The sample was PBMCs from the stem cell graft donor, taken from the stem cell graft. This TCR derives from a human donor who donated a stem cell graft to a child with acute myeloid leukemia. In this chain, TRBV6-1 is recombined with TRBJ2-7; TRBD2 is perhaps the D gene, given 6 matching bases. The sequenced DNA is TGTGCCACCAGCGGGCGCGATCCCTACGAGCAGTACTTC. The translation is CATSGRDPYEQYF.